The rows below give T cell receptor beta chains drawn from one sample of a study of PD-1 blockade in classical Hodgkin lymphoma. TCRdb's copy holds only in-frame clones and misses some; the assay was immunoSEQ multiplex PCR. Here the sample spans tens of thousands of clones, 80% being singletons. The source was peripheral blood mononuclear cells (PBMCs), collected before the second cycle of nivolumab. These receptors all stem from a human donor with classical Hodgkin lymphoma. Both conserved end residues are part of each CDR3. D genes are given only for firm matches. The listing skips clone size in some rows; elsewhere it reads once, few, many or a size class.

V gene,J gene,D gene,clone size,CDR3 DNA,CDR3 protein
TRBV2,TRBJ1-5,-,few,TGTGCCAGCAGTGAAGATAACCGGCCCCAGCATTTT,CASSEDNRPQHF
TRBV7-2,TRBJ1-1,TRBD1,-,TGTGCCAGCAGCTATCGACAGGGGCCTATGAACACTGAAGCTTTCTTT,CASSYRQGPMNTEAFF
TRBV7-6,TRBJ1-1,-,-,TGTGCCAGCAGCCAGGACACTCGGTCTACCGAAGCTTTCTTT,CASSQDTRSTEAFF
TRBV6-6,TRBJ1-1,TRBD1,-,TGTGCCAGCAGTGACAGGGGGCCTGAAGCTTTCTTT,CASSDRGPEAFF
TRBV4-2,TRBJ2-7,TRBD1,-,TGTGCCAGCAGCCTTAATCCCGGGACAGGGCGGCACGAGCAGTACTTC,CASSLNPGTGRHEQYF
TRBV4-3,TRBJ2-7,-,-,TGCGCCAGCTTTCTCGAGCAGTACTTC,CASFLEQYF
TRBV6-5,TRBJ2-7,-,once,TGTGCCAGCAGTTACTCGCGGTTCGGGTACGAGCAGTACTTC,CASSYSRFGYEQYF
TRBV7-9,TRBJ2-7,TRBD1,-,TGTGCCAGCAGCTTATTGGACAGGGAGGAAAAGTACTTC,CASSLLDREEKYF
TRBV19,TRBJ1-4,-,-,TGTGCCAGTAGTACAGGGGTTCGGGAAAAACTGTTTTTT,CASSTGVREKLFF
TRBV19,TRBJ1-1,-,few,TGTGCCAGTAGTATCTCAGGGTACACTGAAGCTTTCTTT,CASSISGYTEAFF
TRBV5-4,TRBJ1-2,TRBD1,-,TGTGCCAGCAGCTTAGGGACAGGGAGGTCAAGTGGCTACACCTTC,CASSLGTGRSSGYTF
TRBV9,TRBJ1-6,TRBD1,-,TGTGCCAGCAGTAACAGGGGGCAGGATTCACCCCTCCACTTT,CASSNRGQDSPLHF
TRBV19,TRBJ2-7,-,-,TGTGCCAGTAGTATTGACAAGACATCCTACGAGCAGTACTTC,CASSIDKTSYEQYF
TRBV18,TRBJ1-1,-,few,TGTGCCAGCTCACCGCCCGGGGTGAACACTGAAGCTTTCTTT,CASSPPGVNTEAFF
TRBV13,TRBJ2-2,-,-,TGTGCCAGCAGCTTAATGTGGGGGTCCCATGACACCGGGGAGCTGTTTTTT,CASSLMWGSHDTGELFF
TRBV27,TRBJ1-5,-,-,TGTGCCAGCAGTTTAAGGGGACGGGAGGGTCAGCCCCAGCATTTT,CASSLRGREGQPQHF
TRBV9,TRBJ2-6,-,-,TGTGCCAGCAGCGTCCAATCATCTGGGGCCAACGTCCTGACTTTC,CASSVQSSGANVLTF
TRBV18,TRBJ2-1,TRBD1,-,TGTGCCAGCTCACCATCCCGACAGGGGGCGGGAAATGAGCAGTTCTTC,CASSPSRQGAGNEQFF
TRBV18,TRBJ2-7,TRBD1,once,TGTGCCAGCTCACCACAGGGACAGGCCTCCTACGAGCAGTACTTC,CASSPQGQASYEQYF
TRBV11-2,TRBJ2-3,-,-,TGTGCCAGCAGCTTAGATAGGGTGGATACGCAGTATTTT,CASSLDRVDTQYF
TRBV5-1,TRBJ2-2,TRBD2,-,TGCGCCAGCAGCTCCAAGGGACTAGGGAACACCGGGGAGCTGTTTTTT,CASSSKGLGNTGELFF
TRBV7-2,TRBJ1-1,-,-,TGTGCCAGCAGAACCCAAGCCGGGACAATAAACACTGAAGCTTTCTTT,CASRTQAGTINTEAFF
TRBV7-8,TRBJ2-7,-,-,TGTGCCAGCACCCAGGAGTTTACTTCCTACGAGCAGTACTTC,CASTQEFTSYEQYF
TRBV5-1,TRBJ1-2,-,-,TGCGCCAGCAGACGGGACCCCACCAACTATGGCTACACCTTC,CASRRDPTNYGYTF
TRBV28,TRBJ2-2,-,-,TGTGCCAGCAGTTTTCAGGGGCAAACCGGGGAGCTGTTTTTT,CASSFQGQTGELFF
TRBV29-1,TRBJ2-2,TRBD2,-,TGCAGCGCGGTCCGACCCTTAGCGGGAGGGGAGCTGTTTTTT,CSAVRPLAGGELFF
TRBV9,TRBJ1-5,-,-,TGTGCCAGCAACAGGGAGATGGATCAGCCCCAGCATTTT,CASNREMDQPQHF
TRBV29-1,TRBJ2-1,TRBD2,-,TGCAGCGTTAGTCCGGGAGGGAGCTCCTACAATGAGCAGTTCTTC,CSVSPGGSSYNEQFF
TRBV7-2,TRBJ1-2,-,-,TGTGCCAGCAGCTTAGAAGCTATATATGGCTACACCTTC,CASSLEAIYGYTF
TRBV19,TRBJ1-5,TRBD1,few,TGTGCCAGTAGTAAAGCAGGGGGCGGGAGCAATCAGCCCCAGCATTTT,CASSKAGGGSNQPQHF
TRBV5-6,TRBJ1-1,-,few,TGTGCCAGCAGCCGAATCCTGGAGGCAGAAGCTTTCTTT,CASSRILEAEAFF
TRBV6-5,TRBJ2-1,TRBD2,-,TGTGCCAGCAGTTACCTAGCGGGAGAGCAGTTCTTC,CASSYLAGEQFF
TRBV18,TRBJ2-5,-,-,TGTGCCAGCTCCGGACTTATGGACAGTAACGGAGAGACCCAGTACTTC,CASSGLMDSNGETQYF
TRBV29-1,TRBJ2-7,TRBD2,-,TGCAGCGTTGAAGTGCCGGCCGGGGGGGGAGAGGAGCAGTACTTC,CSVEVPAGGGEEQYF
TRBV6-1,TRBJ2-5,-,-,TGTGCCAGCAGGAGGACGGGAGAAGAGACCCAGTACTTC,CASRRTGEETQYF
TRBV5-4,TRBJ1-1,-,-,TGTGCCAGCAGCTCCCCCCAACAGGGAAACACTGAAGCTTTCTTT,CASSSPQQGNTEAFF